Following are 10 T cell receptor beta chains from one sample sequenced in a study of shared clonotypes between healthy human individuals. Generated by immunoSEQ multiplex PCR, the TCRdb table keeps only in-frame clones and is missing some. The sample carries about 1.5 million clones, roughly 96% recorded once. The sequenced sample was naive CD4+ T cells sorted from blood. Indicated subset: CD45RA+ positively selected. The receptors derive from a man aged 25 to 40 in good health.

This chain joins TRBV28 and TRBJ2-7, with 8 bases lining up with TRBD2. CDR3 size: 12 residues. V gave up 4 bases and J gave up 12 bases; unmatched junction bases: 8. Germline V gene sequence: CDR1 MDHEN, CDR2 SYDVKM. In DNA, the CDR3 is TGTGCCAGCAGTTCGGCCCGACTAGCGACGTACTTC. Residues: CASSSARLATYF.

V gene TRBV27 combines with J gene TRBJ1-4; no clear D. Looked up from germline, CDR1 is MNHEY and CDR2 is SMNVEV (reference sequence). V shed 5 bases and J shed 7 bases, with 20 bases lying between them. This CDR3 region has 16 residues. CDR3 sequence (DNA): TGTGCCAGCAGTCCCGTTACCACAAGGTTGGGTGAAAAACTGTTTTTT. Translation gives CASSPVTTRLGEKLFF.

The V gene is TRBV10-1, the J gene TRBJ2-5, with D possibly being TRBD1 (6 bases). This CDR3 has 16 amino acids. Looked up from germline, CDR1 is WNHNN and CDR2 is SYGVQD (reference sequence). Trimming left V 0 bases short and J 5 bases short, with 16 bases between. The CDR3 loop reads CASSESGAISRETQYF. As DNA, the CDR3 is TGCGCCAGCAGTGAGTCGGGGGCAATAAGTCGGGAGACCCAGTACTTC.

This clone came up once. The CDR3 region has the DNA TGTGCCAGCAGGCAGACCGGACCGGGGGAGCTGTTTTTT. Encoded protein: CASRQTGPGELFF. The chain links TRBV5-6 to TRBJ2-2; D not certain. The CDR3 contains 13 residues. V was pared by 5 bases and J by 8 bases, with 13 bases between. Germline V gene lookup returns CDR1 SGHDT and CDR2 YYEEEE.

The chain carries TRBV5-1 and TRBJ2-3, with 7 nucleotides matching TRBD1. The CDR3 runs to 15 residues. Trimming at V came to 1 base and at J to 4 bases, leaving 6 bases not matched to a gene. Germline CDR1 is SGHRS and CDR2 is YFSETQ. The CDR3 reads CASSLRQGTSDTQYF. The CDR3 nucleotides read TGCGCCAGCAGCTTGAGACAGGGAACGTCAGATACGCAGTATTTT.

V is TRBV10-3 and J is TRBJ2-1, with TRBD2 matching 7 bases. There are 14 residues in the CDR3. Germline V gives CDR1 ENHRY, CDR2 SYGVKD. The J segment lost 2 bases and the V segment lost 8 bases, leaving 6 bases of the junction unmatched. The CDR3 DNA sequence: TGTGCCATCGCCCGGGACTATACCTACAATGAGCAGTTCTTC. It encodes CAIARDYTYNEQFF.

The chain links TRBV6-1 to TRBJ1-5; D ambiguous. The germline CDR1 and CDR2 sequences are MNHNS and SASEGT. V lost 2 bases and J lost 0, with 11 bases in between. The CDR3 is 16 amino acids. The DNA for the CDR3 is TGTGCCAGCAGTGAACCGGGAGGATATAGCAATCAGCCCCAGCATTTT. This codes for CASSEPGGYSNQPQHF.

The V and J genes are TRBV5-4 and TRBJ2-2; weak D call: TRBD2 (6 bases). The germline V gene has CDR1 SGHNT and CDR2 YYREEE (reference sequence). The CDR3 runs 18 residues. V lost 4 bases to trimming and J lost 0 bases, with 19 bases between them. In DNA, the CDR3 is TGTGCCAGCAGCGTACTTCCAGGGACTTACGCGAACACCGGGGAGCTGTTTTTT. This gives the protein CASSVLPGTYANTGELFF.

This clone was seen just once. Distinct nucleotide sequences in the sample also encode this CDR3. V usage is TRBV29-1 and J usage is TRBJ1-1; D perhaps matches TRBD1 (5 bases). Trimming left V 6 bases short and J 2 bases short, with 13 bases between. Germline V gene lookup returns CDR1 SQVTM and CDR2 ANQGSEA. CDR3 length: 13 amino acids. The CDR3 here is CSVVTGVNTEAFF. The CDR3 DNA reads TGCAGCGTGGTTACAGGAGTCAACACTGAAGCTTTCTTT.

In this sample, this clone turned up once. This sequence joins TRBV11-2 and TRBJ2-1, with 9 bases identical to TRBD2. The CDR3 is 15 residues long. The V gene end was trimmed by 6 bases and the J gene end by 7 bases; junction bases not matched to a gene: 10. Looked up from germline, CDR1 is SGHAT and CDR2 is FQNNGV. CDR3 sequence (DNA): TGTGCCAGCAGATCAACCGGGACTAGCATAAATGAGCAGTTCTTC. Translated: CASRSTGTSINEQFF. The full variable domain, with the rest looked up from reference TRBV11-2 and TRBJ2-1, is EAGVAQSPRYKIIEKRQSVAFWCNPISGHATLYWYQQILGQGPKLLIQFQNNGVVDDSQLPKDRFSAERLKGVDSTLKIQPAKLEDSAVYLCASRSTGTSINEQFFGPGTRLTVL.